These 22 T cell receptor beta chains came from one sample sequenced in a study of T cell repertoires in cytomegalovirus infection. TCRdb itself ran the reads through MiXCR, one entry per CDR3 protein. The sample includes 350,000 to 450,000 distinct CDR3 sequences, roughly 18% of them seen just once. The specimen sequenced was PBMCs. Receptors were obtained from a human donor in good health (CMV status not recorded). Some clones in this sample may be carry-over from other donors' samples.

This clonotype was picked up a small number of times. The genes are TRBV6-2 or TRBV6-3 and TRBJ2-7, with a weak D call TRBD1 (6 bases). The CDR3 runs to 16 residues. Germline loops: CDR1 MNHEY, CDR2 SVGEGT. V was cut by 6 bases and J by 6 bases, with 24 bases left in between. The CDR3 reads CASSLRVLQGIGEQYF. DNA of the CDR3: TGTGCCAGCAGCCTCCGGGTATTACAGGGTATCGGCGAGCAGTACTTC.

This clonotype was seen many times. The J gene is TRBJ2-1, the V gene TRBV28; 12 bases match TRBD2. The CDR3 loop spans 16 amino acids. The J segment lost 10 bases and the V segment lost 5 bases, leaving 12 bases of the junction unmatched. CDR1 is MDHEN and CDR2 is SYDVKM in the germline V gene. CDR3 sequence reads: CASSNGGLAGSNEQFF. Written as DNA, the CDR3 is TGTGCCAGCAGTAATGGCGGACTAGCGGGATCGAACGAGCAGTTCTTC.

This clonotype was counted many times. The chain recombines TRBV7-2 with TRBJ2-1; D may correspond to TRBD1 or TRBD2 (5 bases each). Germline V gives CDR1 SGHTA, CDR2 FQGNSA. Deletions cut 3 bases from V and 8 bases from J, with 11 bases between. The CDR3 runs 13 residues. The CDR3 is CASSFRGADEQFF. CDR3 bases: TGTGCCAGCAGCTTTAGAGGGGCGGATGAGCAGTTCTTC.

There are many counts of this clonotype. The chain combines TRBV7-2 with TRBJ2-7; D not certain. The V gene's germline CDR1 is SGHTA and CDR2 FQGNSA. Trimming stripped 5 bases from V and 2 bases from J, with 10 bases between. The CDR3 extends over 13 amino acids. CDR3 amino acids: CASSAPGTYEQYF. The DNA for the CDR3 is TGTGCCAGCAGCGCCCCCGGTACCTACGAGCAGTACTTC.

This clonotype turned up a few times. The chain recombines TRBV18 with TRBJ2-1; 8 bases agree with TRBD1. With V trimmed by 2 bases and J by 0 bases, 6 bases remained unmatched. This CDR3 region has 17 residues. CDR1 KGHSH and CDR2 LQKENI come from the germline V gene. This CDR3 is CASSPITGGNSYNEQFF. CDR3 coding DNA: TGTGCCAGCTCACCAATAACAGGGGGTAACTCCTACAATGAGCAGTTCTTC.

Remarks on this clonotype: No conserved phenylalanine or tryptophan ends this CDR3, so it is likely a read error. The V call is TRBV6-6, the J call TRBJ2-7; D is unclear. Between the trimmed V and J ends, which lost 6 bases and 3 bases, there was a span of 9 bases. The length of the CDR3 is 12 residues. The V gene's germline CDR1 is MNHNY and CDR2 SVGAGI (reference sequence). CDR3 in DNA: TGTGCCAGCAGCCCGGGTTACTACGAGCAGTACTCC. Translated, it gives CASSPGYYEQYS.

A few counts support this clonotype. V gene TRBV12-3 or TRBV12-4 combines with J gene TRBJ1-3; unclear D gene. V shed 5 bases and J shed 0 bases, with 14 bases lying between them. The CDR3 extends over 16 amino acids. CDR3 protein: CASSPKGPSSGNTIYF. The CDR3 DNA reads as TGTGCCAGCAGTCCCAAGGGCCCGAGCTCTGGAAACACCATATATTTT.

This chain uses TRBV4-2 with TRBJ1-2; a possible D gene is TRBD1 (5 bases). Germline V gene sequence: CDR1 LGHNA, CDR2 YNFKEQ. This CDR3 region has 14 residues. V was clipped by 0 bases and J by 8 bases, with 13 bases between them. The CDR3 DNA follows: TGTGCCAGCAGCCAAGATAGGGACTCCGTGGGCTACACCTTC. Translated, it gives CASSQDRDSVGYTF.

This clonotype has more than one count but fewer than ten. Here the CDR3 reads CASSLGPIGRLGAFF. In DNA, the CDR3 is TGTGCCAGCAGCTTGGGCCCCATCGGGAGGTTAGGAGCTTTCTTT. V gene TRBV7-9 combines with J gene TRBJ1-1; no reliable D call. This CDR3 is built from 15 residues. Germline assignment: CDR1 SEHNR and CDR2 FQNEAQ (reference sequence). Trimming stripped 3 bases from V and 10 bases from J, with 21 bases between.

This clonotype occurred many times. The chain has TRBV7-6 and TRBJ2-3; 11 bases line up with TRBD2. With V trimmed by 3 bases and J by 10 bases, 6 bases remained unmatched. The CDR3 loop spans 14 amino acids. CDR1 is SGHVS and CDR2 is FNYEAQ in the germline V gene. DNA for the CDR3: TGTGCCAGCAGCTTTAGCGGGGGGGCTCAGCCGCAGTATTTT. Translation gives CASSFSGGAQPQYF.

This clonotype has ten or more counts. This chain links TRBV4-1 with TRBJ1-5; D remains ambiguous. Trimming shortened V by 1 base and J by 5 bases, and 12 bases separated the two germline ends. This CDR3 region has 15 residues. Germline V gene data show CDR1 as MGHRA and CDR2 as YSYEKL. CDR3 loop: CASSQGFLSDQPQHF. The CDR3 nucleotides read TGCGCCAGCAGCCAAGGGTTCCTTTCGGATCAGCCCCAGCATTTT.

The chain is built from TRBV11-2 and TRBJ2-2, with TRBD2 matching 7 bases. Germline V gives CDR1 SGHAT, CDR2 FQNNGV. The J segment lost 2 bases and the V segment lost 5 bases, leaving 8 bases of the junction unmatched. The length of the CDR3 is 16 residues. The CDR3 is CASSPRRDYNTGELFF. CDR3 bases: TGTGCCAGCAGCCCCCGCCGGGACTACAACACCGGGGAGCTGTTTTTT.

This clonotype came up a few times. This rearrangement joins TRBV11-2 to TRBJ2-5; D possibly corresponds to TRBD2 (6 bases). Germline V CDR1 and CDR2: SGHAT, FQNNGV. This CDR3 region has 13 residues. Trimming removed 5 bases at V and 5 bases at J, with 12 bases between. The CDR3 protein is CASSKGGVETQYF. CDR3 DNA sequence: TGTGCCAGCAGCAAAGGAGGGGTTGAGACCCAGTACTTC.

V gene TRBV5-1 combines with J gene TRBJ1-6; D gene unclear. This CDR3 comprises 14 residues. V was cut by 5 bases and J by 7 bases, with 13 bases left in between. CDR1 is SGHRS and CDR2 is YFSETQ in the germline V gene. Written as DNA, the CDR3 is TGCGCCAGCAGTCACCCGGGTGGCAATTCACCCCTCCACTTT. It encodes CASSHPGGNSPLHF.

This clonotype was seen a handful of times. CDR3 sequence: CASSIDPPGTSGRSEQFF. As DNA, the CDR3 is TGTGCCAGTAGTATAGACCCACCCGGGACTAGCGGGAGAAGTGAGCAGTTCTTC. V is TRBV19 and J is TRBJ2-1; the match to TRBD2 covers 14 bases. The CDR3 runs to 18 residues. CDR1 and CDR2 from the germline V gene are LNHDA and SQIVND (reference sequence). After removal of 0 bases from V and 9 bases from J, the junction contained 10 bases not matched to a gene. The full variable domain, rest sourced from reference TRBV19 and TRBJ2-1, is DGGITQSPKYLFRKEGQNVTLSCEQNLNHDAMYWYRQDPGQGLRLIYYSQIVNDFQKGDIAEGYSVSREKKESFPLTVTSAQKNPTAFYLCASSIDPPGTSGRSEQFFGPGTRLTVL.

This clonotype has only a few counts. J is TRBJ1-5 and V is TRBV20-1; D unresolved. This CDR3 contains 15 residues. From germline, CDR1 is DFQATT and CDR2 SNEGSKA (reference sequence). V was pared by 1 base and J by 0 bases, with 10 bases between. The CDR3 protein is CSARAYGDSNQPQHF. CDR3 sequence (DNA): TGCAGTGCTAGAGCTTACGGGGATAGCAATCAGCCCCAGCATTTT.

CDR3 in DNA: TGTGCCAGCAGACCACAGGGGTTGGGCACAGATACGCAGTATTTT. Amino acids: CASRPQGLGTDTQYF. The chain is built from TRBV7-6 and TRBJ2-3, with TRBD1 matching over 7 bases. CDR1 is SGHVS and CDR2 is FNYEAQ in the germline V gene. V shed 6 bases, J shed 1 base, and the junction held 7 bases outside the gene matches. The CDR3 is 15 residues long.

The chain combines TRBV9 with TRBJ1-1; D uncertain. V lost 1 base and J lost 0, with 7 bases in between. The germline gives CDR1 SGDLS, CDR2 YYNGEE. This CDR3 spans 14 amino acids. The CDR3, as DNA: TGTGCCAGCAGCGTATCGGCCATGAACACTGAAGCTTTCTTT. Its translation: CASSVSAMNTEAFF.

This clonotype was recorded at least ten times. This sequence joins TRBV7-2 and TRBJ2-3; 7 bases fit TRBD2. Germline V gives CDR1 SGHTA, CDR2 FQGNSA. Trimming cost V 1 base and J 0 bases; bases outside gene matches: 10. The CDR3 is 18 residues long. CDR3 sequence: CASSLDRLAGTSTDTQYF. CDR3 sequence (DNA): TGTGCCAGCAGCTTAGACCGACTAGCCGGAACTAGCACAGATACGCAGTATTTT.

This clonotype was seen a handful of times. The CDR3 DNA follows: TGTGCCACCAGCAGAGAAGCGGGGGCCACCCCAGATACGCAGTATTTT. Translated, it gives CATSREAGATPDTQYF. J is TRBJ2-3 and V is TRBV15; 8 bases line up with TRBD2. CDR1 is LNHNV and CDR2 is YYDKDF in the germline V gene (reference sequence). The junction had 6 bases not matched to a gene; V was cut back by 0 bases and J by 4 bases. The CDR3 is made up of 16 amino acids.

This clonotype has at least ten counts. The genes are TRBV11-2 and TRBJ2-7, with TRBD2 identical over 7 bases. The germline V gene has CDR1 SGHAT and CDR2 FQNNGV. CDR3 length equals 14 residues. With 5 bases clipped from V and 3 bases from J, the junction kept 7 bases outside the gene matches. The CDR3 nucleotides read TGTGCCAGCAGCCCCCAAGCGGGAAGCTACGAGCAGTACTTC. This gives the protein CASSPQAGSYEQYF.

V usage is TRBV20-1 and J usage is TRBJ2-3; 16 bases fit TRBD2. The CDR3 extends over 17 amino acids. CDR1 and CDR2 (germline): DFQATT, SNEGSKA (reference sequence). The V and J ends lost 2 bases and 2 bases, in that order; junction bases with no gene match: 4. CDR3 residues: CSARTGTSGGATDTQYF. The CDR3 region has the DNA TGCAGTGCTAGAACCGGGACTAGCGGGGGGGCCACAGATACGCAGTATTTT.